This T cell receptor (beta chain) was captured in a study of cytomegalovirus exposure and HLA in healthy donors. Study-level findings and limits: In an earlier analysis, productive rearrangement rates for most beta V segments clustered near 87% or 30%. HLA alleles were associated with fewer than 20,000 TCR beta sequences in a later analysis at 0.05 false discovery rate. A few V segments could not be told apart, such as TRBV6-2 and TRBV6-3, and were left out.

The PCR contained 60 Vbeta and 13 Jbeta primers. Method: immunoSEQ multiplex PCR; TCRdb's copy keeps in-frame clones and lacks some. The table lists roughly 150,000 clones, 80% of them singletons. V lost 5 bases and J lost 1; bases outside the gene matches: 8. Germline CDR1 is SEHNR and CDR2 is FQNEAQ (reference sequence). The CDR3 has 17 residues. Concerning this clone itself: What it recognizes is unknown.

The chain joins TRBV7-9 to TRBJ1-2, with 12 nucleotides matching TRBD1. The material sequenced was PBMCs. This receptor was obtained from a woman between 35 and 50 years old in good health and CMV-seronegative. CDR3 loop: CASSPRDRGRINYGYTF. The CDR3, as DNA: TGTGCCAGCAGCCCAAGGGACAGGGGGCGAATTAACTATGGCTACACCTTC.